What follows is one T cell receptor (beta chain) and its context. Its antigen remains unknown. Germline V CDR1 and CDR2: LNHDA, SQIVND (reference sequence). J was trimmed by 0 bases and V by 3 bases; bases with no gene match: 10. CDR3 length equals 18 residues. TCRdb's table, derived via immunoSEQ multiplex PCR, lists solely in-frame clones and lacks some. The table records about 20,000 clones, around 86% of them present only once. Time point specified: newly diagnosed, previously untreated cHL patient sample. Magnetic negative selection purified CD4+ T cells from thawed PBMCs. What served as comparison were PBMCs in newly diagnosed, untreated classical Hodgkin lymphoma. This entry comes from a study of PD-1 blockade in classical Hodgkin lymphoma. Study results and limitations: Undefined causes, possibly disease activity or prior therapy, underlie the repertoire differences. Reported findings placed baseline TCR diversity lower in newly diagnosed patients (compared with healthy donors).

The chain has TRBV19 and TRBJ2-3; 9 positions match TRBD2. The sample consisted of CD4+ T cells from blood. The clonotype comes from a human donor with classical Hodgkin lymphoma. Here the CDR3 reads CASSIGSSGAASTDTQYF. In DNA, the CDR3 is TGTGCCAGTAGTATTGGCTCTAGCGGGGCGGCGAGCACAGATACGCAGTATTTT.